The 14 T cell receptor beta chains given below trace back to one sample, sequenced in a study of spatial heterogeneity in lung cancer. TCRdb reanalysed the 5' RACE reads using MiXCR and keeps one entry per CDR3 protein. The sample has more than 80,000 distinct CDR3 sequences, about 12% seen once. The time point denotes: sample taken at primary tumor resection. Sequencing covered unsorted whole RNA taken from tumor, nontumor lung or frozen PBMC. The sample consisted of PBMCs, taken at surgery. The receptors stem from a male donor with early-stage non-small cell lung cancer.

The chain couples TRBV20-1 to TRBJ2-2, with 8 nucleotides matching TRBD2. Germline CDR1 and CDR2: DFQATT and SNEGSKA (reference sequence). This CDR3 is built from 14 residues. With 6 bases clipped from V and 1 base from J, the junction kept 4 bases outside the gene matches. CDR3 DNA sequence: TGCAGTGCCCCGGGACTAGGGAACACCGGGGAGCTGTTTTTT. Amino acid sequence: CSAPGLGNTGELFF.

This clonotype showed up many times. This chain joins TRBV7-9 and TRBJ2-1; TRBD1 aligns across 9 bases. There are 14 residues in the CDR3. Germline trimming cut 7 bases from V and 8 bases from J; bases unmatched to any gene: 9. CDR1 and CDR2 from the germline V gene are SEHNR and FQNEAQ (reference sequence). CDR3 region: CASKYGDRVDEQFF. DNA of the CDR3: TGTGCCAGCAAATACGGGGACAGGGTGGATGAGCAGTTCTTC.

The chain uses TRBV7-8 and TRBJ2-1; TRBD2 matches at 13 bases. Trimming took 5 bases from V and 3 from J; bases not matched to a gene: 4. CDR1 SGHVS and CDR2 FQNEAQ come from the germline V gene. The CDR3 runs 16 residues. CDR3 DNA sequence: TGTGCCAGCAGCGGGGGGACTAGCGGGAACTACAATGAGCAGTTCTTC. Protein product: CASSGGTSGNYNEQFF. Combining the CDR3 with reference TRBV7-8 and TRBJ2-1 gives the whole variable domain GAGVSQSPRYKVAKRGQDVALRCDPISGHVSLFWYQQALGQGPEFLTYFQNEAQLDKSGLPSDRFFAERPEGSVSTLKIQRTQQEDSAVYLCASSGGTSGNYNEQFFGPGTRLTVL.

The chain uses TRBV7-2 and TRBJ1-3, with no clear D. The germline V gene has CDR1 SGHTA and CDR2 FQGNSA. The ends were cut back, 5 bases at V and 1 base at J, with 9 bases in the middle. The CDR3 sequence is 14 residues long. The CDR3 loop reads CASSPHSSGNTIYF. The CDR3 nucleotides read TGTGCCAGCAGCCCTCACAGTTCTGGAAACACCATATATTTT.

The chain combines TRBV28 with TRBJ2-1; 12 bases agree with TRBD2. Looked up from germline, CDR1 is MDHEN and CDR2 is SYDVKM. This CDR3 spans 15 amino acids. With V trimmed by 6 bases and J by 8 bases, 8 bases remained unmatched. The chain's CDR3 is CASRSLAGGRYEQFF. DNA of the CDR3: TGTGCCAGCAGGTCACTAGCGGGAGGTCGATATGAGCAGTTCTTC.

This clonotype was observed a few times. The rearrangement uses TRBV7-9 and TRBJ2-7, with no clear D. The germline V gene has CDR1 SEHNR and CDR2 FQNEAQ (reference sequence). The CDR3 contains 13 residues. V shed 5 bases and J shed 2 bases, with 10 bases lying between them. The CDR3 spells CASSALLTYEQYF. DNA for the CDR3: TGTGCCAGCAGCGCCCTTCTGACCTACGAGCAGTACTTC.

The chain has TRBV12-3 or TRBV12-4 and TRBJ1-2, with D unclear. The CDR3 has 13 residues. Trimming removed 5 bases from V and 6 bases from J, with 13 bases in between. In DNA form, the CDR3 reads TGTGCCAGCAGTCCTGGGCTGACGAATGGCTACACCTTC. Translating it yields CASSPGLTNGYTF.

This clonotype has just a few counts. V usage is TRBV28 and J usage is TRBJ2-1; 11 positions agree with TRBD2. The CDR3 runs 18 residues. Trimming took 5 bases from V and 3 from J; bases not matched to a gene: 12. Germline V gene data show CDR1 as MDHEN and CDR2 as SYDVKM. As DNA, the CDR3 is TGTGCCAGCAGTCCTCGGGGTAGCGGGAGGGCCTTCTACAATGAGCAGTTCTTC. This gives the protein CASSPRGSGRAFYNEQFF.

The J gene is TRBJ1-5, the V gene TRBV10-3; no firm D call. Per germline, CDR1 ENHRY and CDR2 SYGVKD. The CDR3 extends over 13 amino acids. The ends were cut back, 7 bases at V and 0 bases at J, with 7 bases in the middle. The CDR3 is CAITGDSNQPQHF. The CDR3, as DNA: TGTGCCATCACCGGGGATAGCAATCAGCCCCAGCATTTT.

This clonotype was picked up a small number of times. This sequence joins TRBV11-2 and TRBJ2-5; 7 positions match TRBD2. The CDR3 contains 15 residues. The trim removed 5 bases at V and 0 bases at J, leaving 6 bases unmatched. Germline V CDR1 and CDR2: SGHAT, FQNNGV. The CDR3 sequence: CASSLSGTNQETQYF. The CDR3 bases are TGTGCCAGCAGCCTGTCCGGGACTAACCAAGAGACCCAGTACTTC.

This clonotype was recorded many times. J is TRBJ2-7 and V is TRBV6-5; D tentatively fits TRBD1 or TRBD2 (6 bases each). Germline CDR1 reads MNHEY; CDR2 reads SVGAGI. V lost 5 bases and J lost 5, with 16 bases in between. CDR3 size: 14 residues. CDR3 coding DNA: TGTGCCAGCAGTCCACGGGGGCGTGGGGACGAGCAGTACTTC. This sequence encodes CASSPRGRGDEQYF.

This clonotype has only a few counts. The junction departs from the called germline gene at one end, perhaps through a read error. The rearrangement uses TRBV7-7 and TRBJ2-3, with D unclear. Germline lookup yields CDR1 SSHAT and CDR2 FNYEAQ (reference sequence). This CDR3 contains 15 residues. This chain's CDR3 is CASSRRPDPTDTQYF. The CDR3 DNA reads TGTGCTAGCAGCAGACGGCCAGATCCCACAGATACGCAGTATTTT.

This clonotype was counted at least ten times. This chain joins TRBV20-1 and TRBJ2-3, with D tentatively TRBD2 (5 bases). The V gene lost 6 bases and the J gene lost 3 bases, with 13 bases spanning the gap. CDR1 is DFQATT, CDR2 SNEGSKA, per germline (reference sequence). The CDR3 is 13 amino acids. The CDR3 coding sequence is TGCAGTGCGAAGGTAGCGTCTACAGATACGCAGTATTTT. It encodes CSAKVASTDTQYF.

This clonotype came up many times. The rearrangement joins TRBV7-3 to TRBJ2-2; D unclear. The CDR3 is 15 residues long. V was pared by 1 base and J by 6 bases, with 12 bases between. CDR1 is SGHTA and CDR2 is FQGTGA in the germline V gene. This chain's CDR3 is CASSLSSSKSGELFF. Here the CDR3 DNA reads TGTGCCAGCAGCTTAAGCAGTTCCAAATCCGGGGAGCTGTTTTTT.